These T cell receptor beta chains were read from a single sample in a study of follicular helper T cells after annual influenza vaccination. Only in-frame clones appear in the TCRdb table, and some are missing; sequencing was by immunoSEQ multiplex PCR. The repertoire holds around 9,000 clones, with approximately 84% as singletons. Sequenced material: CXCR5- memory CD4+ T cells sorted from blood, taken 7 days after influenza vaccination. Receptors were obtained from an adult who received the influenza vaccine. Both conserved end residues are part of each CDR3. The D gene is left open where the match is weak. Clone sizes are given selectively: once, few, many, or a class where the clone is expanded.

abundance: once
j_gene: TRBJ1-1
v_gene: TRBV20-1
d_gene: .
CDR3aa: CSVLGSTEAFF
CDR3nt: TGCAGTGTTTTGGGTAGCACTGAAGCTTTCTTT

abundance: once
j_gene: TRBJ2-4
v_gene: TRBV7-8
d_gene: .
CDR3aa: CASSTFAGTAKNIQYF
CDR3nt: TGTGCCAGCAGCACCTTTGCAGGGACAGCCAAAAACATTCAGTACTTC

abundance: .
j_gene: TRBJ2-7
v_gene: TRBV10-2
d_gene: .
CDR3aa: CASSVRTPYEQYF
CDR3nt: TGCGCCAGCAGTGTTAGGACTCCCTACGAGCAGTACTTC

abundance: .
j_gene: TRBJ1-3
v_gene: TRBV4-3
d_gene: .
CDR3aa: CASSQGIFSAGNTIYF
CDR3nt: TGCGCCAGCAGCCAAGGGATTTTCAGCGCTGGAAACACCATATATTTT

abundance: .
j_gene: TRBJ2-1
v_gene: TRBV9
d_gene: .
CDR3aa: CASSVGEFNEQFF
CDR3nt: TGTGCCAGCAGCGTAGGGGAGTTTAATGAGCAGTTCTTC

abundance: .
j_gene: TRBJ2-5
v_gene: TRBV5-1
d_gene: .
CDR3aa: CASWEAGQETQYF
CDR3nt: TGCGCCAGCTGGGAGGCCGGGCAAGAGACCCAGTACTTC

abundance: .
j_gene: TRBJ1-5
v_gene: TRBV7-2
d_gene: TRBD1
CDR3aa: CASSPQTGTEPQHF
CDR3nt: TGTGCCAGCAGCCCCCAGACAGGGACCGAGCCCCAGCATTTT

abundance: .
j_gene: TRBJ2-1
v_gene: TRBV12-5
d_gene: .
CDR3aa: CASARADNEQFF
CDR3nt: TGTGCTAGTGCCCGAGCTGACAATGAGCAGTTCTTC

abundance: once
j_gene: TRBJ2-3
v_gene: TRBV6-1
d_gene: .
CDR3aa: CASSDPPGDTQYF
CDR3nt: TGTGCCAGCAGTGATCCCCCGGGAGATACGCAGTATTTT

abundance: .
j_gene: TRBJ2-5
v_gene: TRBV6-5
d_gene: TRBD2
CDR3aa: CASSGAQETQYF
CDR3nt: TGTGCCAGTAGCGGGGCTCAAGAGACCCAGTACTTC

abundance: .
j_gene: TRBJ2-2
v_gene: TRBV7-2
d_gene: TRBD1
CDR3aa: CASSQRQGATGELFF
CDR3nt: TGTGCCAGCAGCCAACGACAGGGTGCCACCGGGGAGCTGTTTTTT

abundance: .
j_gene: TRBJ2-1
v_gene: TRBV6-5
d_gene: TRBD2
CDR3aa: CASRMGLAGVDEQFF
CDR3nt: TGTGCCAGCAGGATGGGACTAGCGGGGGTGGATGAGCAGTTCTTC

abundance: once
j_gene: TRBJ2-2
v_gene: TRBV5-1
d_gene: .
CDR3aa: CASSTGTGNTGELFF
CDR3nt: TGCGCCAGCAGTACCGGGACCGGGAACACCGGGGAGCTGTTTTTT

abundance: .
j_gene: TRBJ2-7
v_gene: TRBV27
d_gene: TRBD2
CDR3aa: CASSPREVNEQYF
CDR3nt: TGTGCCAGCAGTCCGCGGGAGGTCAACGAGCAGTACTTC

abundance: .
j_gene: TRBJ2-7
v_gene: TRBV19
d_gene: .
CDR3aa: CASSMSSSSYEQYF
CDR3nt: TGTGCCAGTAGTATGTCGTCCAGCTCTTACGAGCAGTACTTC

abundance: .
j_gene: TRBJ2-6
v_gene: TRBV18
d_gene: TRBD1
CDR3aa: CASSVLGQGASGANVLTF
CDR3nt: TGTGCCAGCTCTGTCCTTGGACAGGGGGCATCGGGGGCCAACGTCCTGACTTTC

abundance: .
j_gene: TRBJ2-1
v_gene: TRBV15
d_gene: TRBD2
CDR3aa: CATSRVLTSGGDEQFF
CDR3nt: TGTGCCACCAGCAGAGTTTTGACTAGCGGGGGTGATGAGCAGTTCTTC

abundance: once
j_gene: TRBJ2-7
v_gene: TRBV5-8
d_gene: TRBD2
CDR3aa: CASSLIAGGLEQYF
CDR3nt: TGTGCCAGCAGCTTGATAGCGGGGGGGCTCGAGCAGTACTTC

abundance: .
j_gene: TRBJ2-7
v_gene: TRBV28
d_gene: .
CDR3aa: CASSLPRGVGSYEQYF
CDR3nt: TGTGCCAGCAGTTTGCCCAGGGGCGTAGGGTCCTACGAGCAGTACTTC

abundance: few
j_gene: TRBJ1-2
v_gene: TRBV10-3
d_gene: TRBD1
CDR3aa: CAISAGIGGGGYTF
CDR3nt: TGTGCCATCAGTGCGGGGATAGGGGGCGGAGGCTACACCTTC

abundance: .
j_gene: TRBJ1-6
v_gene: TRBV18
d_gene: .
CDR3aa: CASSSTTSPLHF
CDR3nt: TGTGCCAGCTCATCCACAACCTCACCCCTCCACTTT

abundance: .
j_gene: TRBJ2-1
v_gene: TRBV18
d_gene: TRBD2
CDR3aa: CASSPRGGGLEQFF
CDR3nt: TGTGCCAGCTCTCCTCGCGGGGGGGGCCTGGAGCAGTTCTTC

abundance: .
j_gene: TRBJ1-4
v_gene: TRBV9
d_gene: .
CDR3aa: CASSVGWRNGGTNEKLFF
CDR3nt: TGTGCCAGCAGCGTAGGTTGGCGCAACGGGGGCACTAATGAAAAACTGTTTTTT

abundance: .
j_gene: TRBJ1-1
v_gene: TRBV30
d_gene: TRBD1
CDR3aa: CAWTRPGQGILNTEAFF
CDR3nt: TGTGCCTGGACGCGTCCGGGACAGGGGATTCTGAACACTGAAGCTTTCTTT

abundance: .
j_gene: TRBJ2-5
v_gene: TRBV19
d_gene: .
CDR3aa: CASSPGTRETQYF
CDR3nt: TGTGCCAGTAGTCCCGGGACTCGGGAGACCCAGTACTTC

abundance: .
j_gene: TRBJ2-3
v_gene: TRBV9
d_gene: .
CDR3aa: CASSLKGQVITDTQYF
CDR3nt: TGTGCCAGCAGCCTCAAGGGGCAGGTGATCACAGATACGCAGTATTTT

abundance: .
j_gene: TRBJ1-1
v_gene: TRBV19
d_gene: TRBD1
CDR3aa: CASSATTGGETEAFF
CDR3nt: TGTGCCAGTAGTGCGACGACAGGGGGGGAAACTGAAGCTTTCTTT

abundance: .
j_gene: TRBJ1-5
v_gene: TRBV6-6
d_gene: .
CDR3aa: CASSYSGRVSNQPQHF
CDR3nt: TGTGCCAGCAGTTACTCGGGGCGGGTGAGCAATCAGCCCCAGCATTTT

abundance: .
j_gene: TRBJ2-7
v_gene: TRBV30
d_gene: TRBD1
CDR3aa: CAWTGQGQGEQYF
CDR3nt: TGTGCCTGGACGGGACAGGGCCAGGGCGAGCAGTACTTC

abundance: .
j_gene: TRBJ1-1
v_gene: TRBV18
d_gene: .
CDR3aa: CASSRETEAFF
CDR3nt: TGTGCCAGCTCACGGGAAACTGAAGCTTTCTTT

abundance: .
j_gene: TRBJ2-5
v_gene: TRBV7-2
d_gene: .
CDR3aa: CASSTRFGGGETQYF
CDR3nt: TGTGCCAGCAGCACCCGGTTTGGGGGCGGGGAGACCCAGTACTTC

abundance: .
j_gene: TRBJ1-6
v_gene: TRBV5-1
d_gene: TRBD1
CDR3aa: CASRPTGGMDSPLHF
CDR3nt: TGCGCCAGCAGACCTACAGGGGGAATGGATTCACCCCTCCACTTT

abundance: once
j_gene: TRBJ2-2
v_gene: TRBV7-3
d_gene: .
CDR3aa: CASSPLGALDGELFF
CDR3nt: TGTGCCAGCAGCCCCCTAGGGGCTTTAGACGGGGAGCTGTTTTTT

abundance: once
j_gene: TRBJ2-3
v_gene: TRBV19
d_gene: TRBD2
CDR3aa: CASSILRTSGTDTQYF
CDR3nt: TGTGCCAGTAGTATTCTCCGGACTAGCGGGACAGATACGCAGTATTTT

abundance: .
j_gene: TRBJ2-3
v_gene: TRBV6-5
d_gene: .
CDR3aa: CASSYSRETDTQYF
CDR3nt: TGTGCCAGCAGTTACAGCCGGGAGACAGATACGCAGTATTTT

abundance: .
j_gene: TRBJ2-7
v_gene: TRBV14
d_gene: TRBD2
CDR3aa: CASSVLAGGNIAQYF
CDR3nt: TGTGCCAGCAGCGTACTAGCGGGGGGCAATATCGCGCAGTACTTC

abundance: .
j_gene: TRBJ1-1
v_gene: TRBV6-1
d_gene: .
CDR3aa: CASSGSSDEAFF
CDR3nt: TGTGCCAGCAGTGGGTCGTCAGATGAAGCTTTCTTT

abundance: .
j_gene: TRBJ2-1
v_gene: TRBV5-4
d_gene: TRBD2
CDR3aa: CASSLDGLAGADEQFF
CDR3nt: TGTGCCAGCAGCTTGGACGGACTAGCGGGTGCGGATGAGCAGTTCTTC

abundance: .
j_gene: TRBJ1-4
v_gene: TRBV4-2
d_gene: .
CDR3aa: CASSQVSGNEKLFF
CDR3nt: TGTGCCAGCAGCCAAGTATCAGGAAATGAAAAACTGTTTTTT

abundance: .
j_gene: TRBJ1-4
v_gene: TRBV30
d_gene: .
CDR3aa: CAWSRVGEKLFF
CDR3nt: TGTGCCTGGAGCCGGGTTGGTGAAAAACTGTTTTTT

abundance: .
j_gene: TRBJ2-5
v_gene: TRBV6-5
d_gene: TRBD2
CDR3aa: CASSYSSLAGGETQYF
CDR3nt: TGTGCCAGCAGTTACTCGAGTCTAGCGGGAGGAGAGACCCAGTACTTC

abundance: .
j_gene: TRBJ1-5
v_gene: TRBV19
d_gene: .
CDR3aa: CASSIEGPSTNQPQHF
CDR3nt: TGTGCCAGTAGTATAGAAGGTCCTTCCACGAATCAGCCCCAGCATTTT

abundance: .
j_gene: TRBJ2-2
v_gene: TRBV19
d_gene: TRBD2
CDR3aa: CASRLNGRTNTGELFF
CDR3nt: TGTGCCAGTAGGCTCAACGGGAGGACGAACACCGGGGAGCTGTTTTTT

abundance: .
j_gene: TRBJ1-5
v_gene: TRBV6-6
d_gene: .
CDR3aa: CASGGGSNQPQHF
CDR3nt: TGTGCCAGCGGCGGGGGTAGCAATCAGCCCCAGCATTTT

abundance: .
j_gene: TRBJ2-5
v_gene: TRBV5-1
d_gene: .
CDR3aa: CASSLVSRETQYF
CDR3nt: TGCGCCAGCAGCTTGGTCTCCCGGGAGACCCAGTACTTC

abundance: .
j_gene: TRBJ2-5
v_gene: TRBV11-2
d_gene: TRBD2
CDR3aa: CASSLGGRTSGRGETQYF
CDR3nt: TGTGCCAGCAGCTTAGGTGGCAGGACTAGCGGGAGAGGGGAGACCCAGTACTTC

abundance: .
j_gene: TRBJ1-2
v_gene: TRBV7-9
d_gene: TRBD1
CDR3aa: CASSLDTGGSYGYTF
CDR3nt: TGTGCCAGCAGCTTAGATACAGGGGGTTCCTATGGCTACACCTTC

abundance: once
j_gene: TRBJ2-3
v_gene: TRBV5-1
d_gene: .
CDR3aa: CASTPSLARTGNTQYF
CDR3nt: TGCGCCAGCACCCCTTCACTAGCGAGAACAGGGAATACGCAGTATTTT

abundance: .
j_gene: TRBJ1-1
v_gene: TRBV11-1
d_gene: .
CDR3aa: CASSPVPTGTEAFF
CDR3nt: TGTGCCAGCAGCCCAGTGCCGACGGGGACTGAAGCTTTCTTT

abundance: .
j_gene: TRBJ1-1
v_gene: TRBV5-6
d_gene: .
CDR3aa: CASSFQGGTEAFF
CDR3nt: TGTGCCAGCAGCTTCCAAGGGGGCACTGAAGCTTTCTTT

abundance: once
j_gene: TRBJ1-2
v_gene: TRBV19
d_gene: .
CDR3aa: CASSIEGRHGYTF
CDR3nt: TGTGCCAGTAGTATAGAAGGCAGGCATGGCTACACCTTC

abundance: .
j_gene: TRBJ2-6
v_gene: TRBV5-5
d_gene: .
CDR3aa: CASSPGAGTSGANVLTF
CDR3nt: TGTGCCAGCAGCCCGGGGGCAGGAACCTCTGGGGCCAACGTCCTGACTTTC

abundance: .
j_gene: TRBJ2-1
v_gene: TRBV28
d_gene: TRBD2
CDR3aa: CASSGLAGRNEQFF
CDR3nt: TGTGCCAGCAGCGGGCTAGCGGGACGAAATGAGCAGTTCTTC

abundance: .
j_gene: TRBJ1-2
v_gene: TRBV27
d_gene: .
CDR3aa: CASSSQGGYTF
CDR3nt: TGTGCCAGCAGTTCGCAGGGTGGCTACACCTTC

abundance: few
j_gene: TRBJ2-7
v_gene: TRBV9
d_gene: TRBD2
CDR3aa: CASSLAGAHYEQYF
CDR3nt: TGTGCCAGCAGTCTAGCGGGGGCACACTACGAGCAGTACTTC

abundance: .
j_gene: TRBJ2-5
v_gene: TRBV21-1
d_gene: .
CDR3aa: CASSNLAGGFQETQYF
CDR3nt: TGTGCCAGCAGCAACCTAGCGGGAGGCTTCCAAGAGACCCAGTACTTC

abundance: .
j_gene: TRBJ2-2
v_gene: TRBV28
d_gene: .
CDR3aa: CASSLTSPNTGELFF
CDR3nt: TGTGCCAGCAGTTTAACTAGCCCTAACACCGGGGAGCTGTTTTTT

abundance: .
j_gene: TRBJ1-6
v_gene: TRBV6-1
d_gene: TRBD1
CDR3aa: CASSATGTGGNSPLHF
CDR3nt: TGTGCCAGCAGTGCGACCGGGACAGGGGGTAATTCACCCCTCCACTTT

abundance: .
j_gene: TRBJ2-1
v_gene: TRBV9
d_gene: .
CDR3aa: CASSPSATSYNEQFF
CDR3nt: TGTGCCAGCAGCCCCTCGGCGACCTCCTACAATGAGCAGTTCTTC

abundance: .
j_gene: TRBJ2-3
v_gene: TRBV14
d_gene: .
CDR3aa: CASSSRTHSTDTQYF
CDR3nt: TGTGCCAGCAGCTCTCGCACGCATAGCACAGATACGCAGTATTTT